These T cell receptor beta chains were read from a single sample in a study of human T cells and chemical hapten exposure. TCRdb processed the RACE reads anew with MiXCR; each CDR3 protein has one entry. The repertoire holds about 76,000 distinct CDR3 sequences, with approximately 13% as singletons. The sample was whole blood, taken in connection with sensitization to the hapten diphenylcyclopropenone (DPC). These receptors were collected from a woman in her fifties or sixties with alopecia areata. Some clones in this sample may be carry-over from other donors' samples. Each CDR3 is given with its conserved first and last residue. D genes are given only for firm matches. A clone size is listed for some rows: how often the clone was seen (once, few, many), or a class if it is expanded.

d_gene	abundance	v_gene	j_gene	CDR3nt	CDR3aa
-	-	TRBV10-3	TRBJ1-1	TGTGCCATCAGTGATTTGGGGGAATGGCCTGAAGCTTTCTTT	CAISDLGEWPEAFF
-	-	TRBV16	TRBJ1-3	TGTGCCAGCAGCCCTCGGAGCTATTCGGGAAACACCATATATTTT	CASSPRSYSGNTIYF
-	-	TRBV14	TRBJ1-1	TGTGCCAGCAGCCAAGATAATCTAAGGTGGGGAGCTTTCTTT	CASSQDNLRWGAFF
-	-	TRBV29-1	TRBJ2-7	TGCAGCGTCAATGCGGGTACCTACGAGCAGTACTTC	CSVNAGTYEQYF
-	-	TRBV29-1	TRBJ1-4	TGCAGCGGCGGTCAGAGTCTGGAAAAACTGTTTTTT	CSGGQSLEKLFF
TRBD2	-	TRBV20-1	TRBJ2-1	TGCAGTGCTAGAGAGGGACTAGCGGGAGCGGAGGAGCAGTTCTTC	CSAREGLAGAEEQFF
-	many	TRBV10-3	TRBJ2-3	TGTGCCATCAGTGATCGGCTCGGCGGGAGCACAGATACGCAGTATTTT	CAISDRLGGSTDTQYF
TRBD1	few	TRBV29-1	TRBJ1-4	TGCAGCGTCCTGACAGGGCTGGGTGAAAAACTGTTTTTT	CSVLTGLGEKLFF
TRBD1	few	TRBV29-1	TRBJ1-4	TGCAGCGCCCTCCCTACAGGGGGCCATGAAAAACTGTTTTTT	CSALPTGGHEKLFF
-	-	TRBV6-1	TRBJ2-7	TGTGCCAGCAGTTTAATGACAGGGACTTTCACCTACGAGCAGTACTTC	CASSLMTGTFTYEQYF
-	many	TRBV20-1	TRBJ2-5	TGCAGTGCTGACCCCCTAGCTTCTCAAGAGACCCAGTACTTC	CSADPLASQETQYF
-	-	TRBV7-9	TRBJ2-7	TGTGCCAGCAGCTTAGAGGGAATCTCCTACGAGCAGTACTTC	CASSLEGISYEQYF
TRBD2	few	TRBV9	TRBJ2-1	TGTGCCAGCAGCGAAAGACGGGACTATCCCAATGAGCAGTTCTTC	CASSERRDYPNEQFF
TRBD2	many	TRBV19	TRBJ2-3	TGTGCCAGTAGTATGCGCGGCGGGAGGGCCACAGATACGCAGTATTTT	CASSMRGGRATDTQYF
TRBD2	many	TRBV12-3/TRBV12-4	TRBJ2-7	TGTGCCAGCAGTCTTAGCGGGAGCCTCTACGAGCAGTACTTC	CASSLSGSLYEQYF
-	few	TRBV2	TRBJ2-2	TGTGCCAGCAAAACGGACGGAAATGGGGAGCTGTTTTTT	CASKTDGNGELFF
-	many	TRBV4-2	TRBJ1-6	TGTGCCAGCAGCCCCCGGGCTCTCCCGGATTCACCCCTCCACTTT	CASSPRALPDSPLHF
-	few	TRBV18	TRBJ1-2	TGTGCCAGCTCACCACCTGGAGCTAACTATGGCTACACCTTC	CASSPPGANYGYTF
-	-	TRBV9	TRBJ2-6	TGTGCCAGCAGCGTAGCCCGAAGCTCTGGGGCCAACGTCCTGACTTTC	CASSVARSSGANVLTF
TRBD2	many	TRBV20-1	TRBJ2-7	TGCAGTTCAAGACTAGCGGGAGCCGCCGGGCAGTACTTC	CSSRLAGAAGQYF
TRBD1	many	TRBV6-5	TRBJ1-1	TGTGCCAGCAGGACAGGGTACATCACTGAAGCTTTCTTT	CASRTGYITEAFF
TRBD2	few	TRBV15	TRBJ2-5	TGTGCCACCAGCGGAGGACTAGTCCGGAAGGAGACCCAGTACTTC	CATSGGLVRKETQYF
TRBD2	-	TRBV7-3	TRBJ2-2	TGTGCCAGCAGCACCAGACTAGCGGGAGAATCCGGGGAGCTGTTTTTT	CASSTRLAGESGELFF
-	many	TRBV7-9	TRBJ2-5	TGTGCCAGCAGCTTGGGGACCCAGTACTTC	CASSLGTQYF
-	many	TRBV11-2	TRBJ2-7	TGTGCCAGCATGATCGGGACTCTCACATCCTACGAGCAGTACTTC	CASMIGTLTSYEQYF
-	many	TRBV29-1	TRBJ1-2	TGCAGCGTTGACGAGGGAGGTCGCTACACCTTC	CSVDEGGRYTF
-	many	TRBV7-2	TRBJ1-4	TGTGCCAGCAGCTCTCGACATAATGAAAAACTGTTTTTT	CASSSRHNEKLFF
-	few	TRBV19	TRBJ1-5	TGTGCCAGTAGTGGCGTCTCGGCCAATCAGCCCCAGCATTTT	CASSGVSANQPQHF
-	-	TRBV6-2/TRBV6-3	TRBJ1-2	TGTGCCAGCGGCTCCAACTCCTATGGCTACACCTTC	CASGSNSYGYTF
-	many	TRBV18	TRBJ2-1	TGTGCCAGCTCACCGGCCCAAGCGGGGTGGGGGCGCAATGAGCAGTTCTTC	CASSPAQAGWGRNEQFF
-	-	TRBV3-1	TRBJ2-2	TGTGCCAGCAGCCAAGTTTCGAGCGGGGAGCTGTTTTTT	CASSQVSSGELFF
TRBD2	few	TRBV13	TRBJ2-1	TGTGCCAGCAGCTTTTTGGCTAGCGGGAGGGCAAACAATGAGCAGTTCTTC	CASSFLASGRANNEQFF
-	-	TRBV6-2/TRBV6-3	TRBJ1-1	TGTGCCAGCAGATTCGGCAGGACCACTGAAGCTTTCTTT	CASRFGRTTEAFF
-	few	TRBV29-1	TRBJ2-7	TGCAGCGTTTCTTTATTCTCCTACGAGCAGTACTTC	CSVSLFSYEQYF
TRBD2	few	TRBV20-1	TRBJ2-3	TGCAGTGCTAGAGAGAGTGCGGGAGGAGCAGATACGCAGTATTTT	CSARESAGGADTQYF
TRBD2	few	TRBV7-9	TRBJ2-1	TGTGCCAGCAGTATAATAGCGGGAGTGGCTCAGTATGAGCAGTTCTTC	CASSIIAGVAQYEQFF
-	few	TRBV7-9	TRBJ2-2	TGTGCCAGCAGCTTTCCGGGACACCTAAACACCGGGGAGCTGTTTTTT	CASSFPGHLNTGELFF
TRBD1	once	TRBV3-1	TRBJ2-6	TGTGCCAGCAGACGACAGGGGGCCTCTGGGGCCAACGTCCTGACTTTC	CASRRQGASGANVLTF
-	-	TRBV9	TRBJ1-2	TGTGCCAGCAGCCTAATGGACAGAAGCTATGGCTACACCTTC	CASSLMDRSYGYTF
-	many	TRBV20-1	TRBJ2-3	TGCAGTGCTAGAGCCCCGACGAGGTCATGGCACACAGATACGCAGTATTTT	CSARAPTRSWHTDTQYF
-	few	TRBV12-5	TRBJ1-1	TGTGCTAGTGGTTCCACCGAGACACCGAACACTGAAGCTTTCTTT	CASGSTETPNTEAFF
-	-	TRBV9	TRBJ1-1	TGTGCCAGCAGCGTAGTTGAGGGTCGGACTGAAGCTTTCTTT	CASSVVEGRTEAFF
-	few	TRBV29-1	TRBJ2-2	TGCAGCGTTGACAGGGTCGATGGGGAGCTGTTTTTT	CSVDRVDGELFF
TRBD1	few	TRBV6-1	TRBJ2-7	TGTGCCAGCAGTGGATTGACAGGGTACGAGCAGTACTTC	CASSGLTGYEQYF
-	-	TRBV7-6	TRBJ2-3	TGTGCCAGCAGCCCCCCCCGTGTGTTGAGCTCGGATACGCAGTATTTT	CASSPPRVLSSDTQYF
-	many	TRBV29-1	TRBJ2-1	TGCAGCGTCCAGCAGGTCACTGAGCAGTTCTTC	CSVQQVTEQFF
TRBD1	few	TRBV7-9	TRBJ1-1	TGTGCCAGCAGCTTAGCGCCCTTTCGACAGGGGGCCACTGAAGCTTTCTTT	CASSLAPFRQGATEAFF
-	-	TRBV14	TRBJ1-3	TGTGCCAGCAGCGAACCTGGAAACACCATATATTTT	CASSEPGNTIYF
TRBD1	-	TRBV18	TRBJ1-1	TGTGCCAGCTCACCCCTCGCAGGGACAGGGGGGGATACTGAAGCTTTCTTT	CASSPLAGTGGDTEAFF
-	-	TRBV5-4	TRBJ1-2	TGTGCCAGCAGCTTTATCGGGGGGCGCAACTATGGCTACACCTTC	CASSFIGGRNYGYTF
-	-	TRBV3-1	TRBJ1-2	TGTGCCAGCAGCCAGGGACGGCCTACGAGCTACACCTTC	CASSQGRPTSYTF
-	many	TRBV29-1	TRBJ2-1	TGCAGCGCCGGGGTGAGGAATGAGCAGTTCTTC	CSAGVRNEQFF
TRBD1	-	TRBV12-3/TRBV12-4	TRBJ2-3	TGTGCCAGCAGTTCCTGGGACAGGGTGACCTACACAGATACGCAGTATTTT	CASSSWDRVTYTDTQYF
-	few	TRBV6-2/TRBV6-3	TRBJ1-1	TGTGCCAGCAGCCCTGGGCCAGGATTAGGTTTCTTT	CASSPGPGLGFF
-	few	TRBV20-1	TRBJ2-3	TGCAGTGCTAGAACACATTCGACAGTAGCAGATACGCAGTATTTT	CSARTHSTVADTQYF